A selection of T cell receptor beta chains follows, all from one sample in a study of cytomegalovirus exposure and HLA in healthy donors. Profiling relied on immunoSEQ multiplex PCR, and the TCRdb table lists in-frame clones only, not all of them. The table includes about 38,000 clones, roughly 91% detected once. The source material was PBMCs. Every receptor here comes from a man younger than 35 in good health and CMV-seronegative. Each CDR3 is given with its conserved first and last residue. Each record gives: V gene, clone size, D gene, J gene, CDR3 DNA, CDR3 protein. The D gene is left open where the match is weak. Rows may omit the clone size; those that give it use once, few, many or a size class.

TRBV15	.	TRBD1	TRBJ1-4	TGTGCCACCAGCCGGGGACAGGGAGATGAAAAACTGTTTTTT	CATSRGQGDEKLFF
TRBV7-8	.	.	TRBJ1-1	TGTGCCAGCAGCTTAGTTCGGCGGCAAGTGAACACTGAAGCTTTCTTT	CASSLVRRQVNTEAFF
TRBV9	once	.	TRBJ2-7	TGTGCCAGCAGCGGGGGACTGACCCAGTACGAGCAGTACTTC	CASSGGLTQYEQYF
TRBV27	.	TRBD2	TRBJ2-1	TGTGCCAGCAGTTTCGGGACTCGGTGGGGGGGTGAGCAGTTCTTC	CASSFGTRWGGEQFF
TRBV5-6	once	TRBD1	TRBJ2-1	TGTGCCAGCAGCCCTCGCGGGACAGGGGGAATTGAGCAGTTCTTC	CASSPRGTGGIEQFF
TRBV7-9	.	TRBD2	TRBJ2-1	TGTGCCAGCAACCGGGGGCTAACGGTAGCGGGATACAATGAGCAGTTCTTC	CASNRGLTVAGYNEQFF
TRBV27	.	TRBD1	TRBJ2-5	TGTGCCAGCAGTCACAGGGGGCAAGAGACCCAGTACTTC	CASSHRGQETQYF
TRBV28	.	TRBD2	TRBJ2-7	TGTGCCAGCAGTCTCCTCTCCTTTAAGCGGGAGGAGGGGCCCTACGAGCAGTACTTC	CASSLLSFKREEGPYEQYF
TRBV29-1	.	.	TRBJ2-6	TGCAGCGTTGACTCCGGGGCCAACGTCCTGACTTTC	CSVDSGANVLTF
TRBV28	.	TRBD2	TRBJ2-1	TGTGCCAGCAGTTTTGGACTAGCGGGCCTCAATGAGCAGTTCTTC	CASSFGLAGLNEQFF
TRBV7-9	.	.	TRBJ1-1	TGTGCCAGCAGCCTCCTGAACACTGAAGCTTTCTTT	CASSLLNTEAFF
TRBV14	.	.	TRBJ1-5	TGTGCCAGCAGCCAAGTGGGCAGGTGTGGCAATCAGCCCCAGCATTTT	CASSQVGRCGNQPQHF
TRBV2	.	.	TRBJ1-1	TGTGCCAGCAGCCTATTCCAGGACACTGAAGCTTTCTTT	CASSLFQDTEAFF
TRBV28	.	.	TRBJ1-2	TGTGCCAGCAGGCCCGGTTCGTCCCCAAACTATGGCTACACCTTC	CASRPGSSPNYGYTF
TRBV5-6	.	.	TRBJ1-1	TGTGCCAGCAGCTCGGGACTCCTCCGAGGGAACACTGAAGCTTTCTTT	CASSSGLLRGNTEAFF
TRBV28	.	TRBD2	TRBJ2-2	TGTGCCAGCAGTCTACTACTAGCGGGAGGGGTCACCGGGGAGCTGTTTTTT	CASSLLLAGGVTGELFF
TRBV2	.	TRBD2	TRBJ2-1	TGTGCCAGCAGTCTCCCGGGACTAGCGGCGATCAATGAGCAGTTCTTC	CASSLPGLAAINEQFF
TRBV10-3	few	.	TRBJ1-2	TGTGCCATCAGTGAGTCGGGGCAGGGGATCATAGGCTACACCTTC	CAISESGQGIIGYTF
TRBV5-1	.	TRBD2	TRBJ2-3	TGCGCCAGCAGCTTCCAGCGGGGGGGCACAGATACGCAGTATTTT	CASSFQRGGTDTQYF
TRBV6-1	.	.	TRBJ2-2	TGTGCCAGCAGAGAGACAGGCGACACCGGGGAGCTGTTTTTT	CASRETGDTGELFF
TRBV6-4	.	TRBD2	TRBJ2-1	TGTGCCAGCAGTGACTCTAGCGGGGGGGCCAATGAGCAGTTCTTC	CASSDSSGGANEQFF
TRBV11-2	.	.	TRBJ1-3	TGTGCCAGCAGCTTGGAAGCGTGGCCAGGAAACACCATATATTTT	CASSLEAWPGNTIYF
TRBV9	.	TRBD2	TRBJ2-3	TGTGCCAGCACTAGCGGGGGGGCCTTAACAGATACGCAGTATTTT	CASTSGGALTDTQYF
TRBV28	.	.	TRBJ2-7	TGTGCCAGCAGTTTAGAACAGTCCTACGAGCAGTACTTC	CASSLEQSYEQYF
TRBV2	.	.	TRBJ2-5	TGTGCCAGCAGTGTCAGCTGGGGCCAGACCGAGACCCAGTACTTC	CASSVSWGQTETQYF
TRBV9	.	.	TRBJ1-2	TGTGCCAGCAGTCTCGACAGCCGCAATAACTATGGCTACACCTTC	CASSLDSRNNYGYTF